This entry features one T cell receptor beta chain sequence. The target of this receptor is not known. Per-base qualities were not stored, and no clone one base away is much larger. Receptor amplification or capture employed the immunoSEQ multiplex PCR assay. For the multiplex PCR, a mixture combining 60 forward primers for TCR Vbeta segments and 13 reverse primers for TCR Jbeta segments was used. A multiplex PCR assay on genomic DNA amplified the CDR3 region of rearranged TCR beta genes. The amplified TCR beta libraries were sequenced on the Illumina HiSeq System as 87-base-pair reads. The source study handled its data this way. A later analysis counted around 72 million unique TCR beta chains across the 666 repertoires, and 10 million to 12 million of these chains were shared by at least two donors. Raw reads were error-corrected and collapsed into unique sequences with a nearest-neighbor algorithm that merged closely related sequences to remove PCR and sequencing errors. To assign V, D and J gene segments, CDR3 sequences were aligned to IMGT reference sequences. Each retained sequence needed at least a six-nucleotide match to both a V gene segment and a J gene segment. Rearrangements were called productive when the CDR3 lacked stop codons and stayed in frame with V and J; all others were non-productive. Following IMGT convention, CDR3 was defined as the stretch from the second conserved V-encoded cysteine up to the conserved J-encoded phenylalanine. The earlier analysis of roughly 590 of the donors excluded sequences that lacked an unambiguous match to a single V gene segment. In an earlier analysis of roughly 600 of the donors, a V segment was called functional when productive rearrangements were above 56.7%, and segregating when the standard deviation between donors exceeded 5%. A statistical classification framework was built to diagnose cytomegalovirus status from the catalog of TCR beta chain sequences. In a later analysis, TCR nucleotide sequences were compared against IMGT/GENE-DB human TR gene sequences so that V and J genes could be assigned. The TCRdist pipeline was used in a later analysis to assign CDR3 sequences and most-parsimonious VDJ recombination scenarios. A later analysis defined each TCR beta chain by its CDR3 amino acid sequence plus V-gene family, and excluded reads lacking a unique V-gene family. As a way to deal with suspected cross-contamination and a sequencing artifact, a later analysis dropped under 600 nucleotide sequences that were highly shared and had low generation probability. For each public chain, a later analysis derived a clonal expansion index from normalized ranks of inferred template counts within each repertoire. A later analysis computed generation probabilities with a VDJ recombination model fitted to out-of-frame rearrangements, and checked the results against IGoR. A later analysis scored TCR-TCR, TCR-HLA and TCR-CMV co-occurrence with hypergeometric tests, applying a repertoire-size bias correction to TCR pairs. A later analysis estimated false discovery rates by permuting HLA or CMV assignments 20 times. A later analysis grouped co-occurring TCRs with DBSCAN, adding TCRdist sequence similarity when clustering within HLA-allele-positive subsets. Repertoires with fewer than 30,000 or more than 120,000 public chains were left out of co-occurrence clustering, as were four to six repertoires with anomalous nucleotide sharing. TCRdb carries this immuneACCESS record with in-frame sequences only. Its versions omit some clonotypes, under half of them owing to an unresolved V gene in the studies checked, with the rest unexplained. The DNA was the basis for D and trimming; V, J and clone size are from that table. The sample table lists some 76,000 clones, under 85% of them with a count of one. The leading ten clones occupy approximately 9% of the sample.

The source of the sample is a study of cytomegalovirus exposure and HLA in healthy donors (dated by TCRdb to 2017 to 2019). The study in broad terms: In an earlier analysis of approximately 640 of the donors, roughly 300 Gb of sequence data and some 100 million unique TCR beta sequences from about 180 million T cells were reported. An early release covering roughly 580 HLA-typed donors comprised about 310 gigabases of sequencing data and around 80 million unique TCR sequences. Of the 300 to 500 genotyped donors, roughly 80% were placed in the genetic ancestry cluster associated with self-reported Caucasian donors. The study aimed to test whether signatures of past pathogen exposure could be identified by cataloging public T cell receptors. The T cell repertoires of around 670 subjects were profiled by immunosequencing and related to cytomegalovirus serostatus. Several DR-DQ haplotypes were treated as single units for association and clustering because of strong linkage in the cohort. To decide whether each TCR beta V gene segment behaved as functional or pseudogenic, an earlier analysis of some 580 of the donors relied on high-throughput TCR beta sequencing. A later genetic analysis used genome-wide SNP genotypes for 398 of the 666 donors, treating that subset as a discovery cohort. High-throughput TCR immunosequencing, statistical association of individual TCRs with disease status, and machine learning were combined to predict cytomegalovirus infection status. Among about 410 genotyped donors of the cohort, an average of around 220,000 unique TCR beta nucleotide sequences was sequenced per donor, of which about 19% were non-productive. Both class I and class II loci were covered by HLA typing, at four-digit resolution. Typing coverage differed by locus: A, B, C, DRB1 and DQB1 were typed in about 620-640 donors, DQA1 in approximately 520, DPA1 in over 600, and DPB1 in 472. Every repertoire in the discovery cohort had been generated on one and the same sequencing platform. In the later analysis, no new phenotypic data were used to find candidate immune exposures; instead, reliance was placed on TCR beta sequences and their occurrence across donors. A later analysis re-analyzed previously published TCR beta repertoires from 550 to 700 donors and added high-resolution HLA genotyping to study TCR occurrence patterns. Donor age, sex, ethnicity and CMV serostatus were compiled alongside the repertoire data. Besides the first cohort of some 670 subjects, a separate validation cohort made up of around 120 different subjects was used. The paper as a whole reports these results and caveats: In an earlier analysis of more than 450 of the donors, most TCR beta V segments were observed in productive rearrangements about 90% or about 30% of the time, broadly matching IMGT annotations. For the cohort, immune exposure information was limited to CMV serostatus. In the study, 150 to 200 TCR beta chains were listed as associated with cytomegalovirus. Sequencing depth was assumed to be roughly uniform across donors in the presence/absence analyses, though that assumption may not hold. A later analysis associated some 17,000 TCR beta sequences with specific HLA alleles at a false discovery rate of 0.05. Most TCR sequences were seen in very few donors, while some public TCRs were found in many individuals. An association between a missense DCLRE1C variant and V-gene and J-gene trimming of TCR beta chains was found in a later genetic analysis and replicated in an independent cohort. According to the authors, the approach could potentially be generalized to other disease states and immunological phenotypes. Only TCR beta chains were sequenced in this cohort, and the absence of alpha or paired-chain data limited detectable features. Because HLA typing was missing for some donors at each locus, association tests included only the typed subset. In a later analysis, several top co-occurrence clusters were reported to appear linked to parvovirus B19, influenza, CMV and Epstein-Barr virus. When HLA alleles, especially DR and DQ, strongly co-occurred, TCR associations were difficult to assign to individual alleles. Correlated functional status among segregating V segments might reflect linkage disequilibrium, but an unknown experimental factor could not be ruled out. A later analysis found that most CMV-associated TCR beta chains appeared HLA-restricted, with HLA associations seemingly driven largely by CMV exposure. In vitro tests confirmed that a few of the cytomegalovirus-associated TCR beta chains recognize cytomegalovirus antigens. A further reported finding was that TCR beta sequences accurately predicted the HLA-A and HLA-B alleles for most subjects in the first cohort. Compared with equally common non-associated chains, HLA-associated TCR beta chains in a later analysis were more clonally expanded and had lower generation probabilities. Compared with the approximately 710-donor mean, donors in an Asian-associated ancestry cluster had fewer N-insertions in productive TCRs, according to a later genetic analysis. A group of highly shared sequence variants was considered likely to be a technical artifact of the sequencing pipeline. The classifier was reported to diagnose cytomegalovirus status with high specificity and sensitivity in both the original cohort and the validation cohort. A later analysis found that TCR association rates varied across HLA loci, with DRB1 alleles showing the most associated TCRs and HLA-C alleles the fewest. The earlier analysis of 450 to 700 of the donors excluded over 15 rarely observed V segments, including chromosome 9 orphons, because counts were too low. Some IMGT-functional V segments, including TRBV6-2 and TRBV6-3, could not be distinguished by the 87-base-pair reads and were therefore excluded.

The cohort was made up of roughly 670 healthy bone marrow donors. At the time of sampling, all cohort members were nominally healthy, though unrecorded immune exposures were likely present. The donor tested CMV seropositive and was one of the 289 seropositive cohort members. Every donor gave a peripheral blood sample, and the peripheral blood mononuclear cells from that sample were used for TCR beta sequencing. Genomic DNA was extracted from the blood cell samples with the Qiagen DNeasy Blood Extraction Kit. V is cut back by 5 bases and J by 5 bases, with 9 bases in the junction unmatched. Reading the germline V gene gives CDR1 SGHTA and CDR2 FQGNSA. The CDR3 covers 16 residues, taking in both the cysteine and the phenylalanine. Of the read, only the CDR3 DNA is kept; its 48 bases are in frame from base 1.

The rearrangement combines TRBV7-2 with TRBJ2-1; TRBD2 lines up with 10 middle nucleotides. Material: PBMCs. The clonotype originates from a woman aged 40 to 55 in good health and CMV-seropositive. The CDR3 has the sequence CASSPQSSGGDNEQFF. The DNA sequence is TGTGCCAGCAGCCCCCAGAGCAGCGGGGGGGACAATGAGCAGTTCTTC.